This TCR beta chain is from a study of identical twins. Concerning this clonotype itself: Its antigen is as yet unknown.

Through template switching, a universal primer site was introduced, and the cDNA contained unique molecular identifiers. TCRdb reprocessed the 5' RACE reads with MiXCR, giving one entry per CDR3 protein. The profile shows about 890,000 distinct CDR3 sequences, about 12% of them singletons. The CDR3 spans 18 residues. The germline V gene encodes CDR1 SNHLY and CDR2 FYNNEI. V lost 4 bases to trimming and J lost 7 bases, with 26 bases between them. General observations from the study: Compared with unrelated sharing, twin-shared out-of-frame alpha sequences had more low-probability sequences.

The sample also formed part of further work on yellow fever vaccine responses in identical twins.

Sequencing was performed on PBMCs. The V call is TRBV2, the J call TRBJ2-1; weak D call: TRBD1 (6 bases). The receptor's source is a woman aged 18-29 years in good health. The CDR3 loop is CASSVHRAGEGEGNEQFF. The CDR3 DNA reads TGTGCCAGCAGTGTCCACAGGGCGGGCGAGGGGGAAGGTAATGAGCAGTTCTTC.